This T cell receptor beta chain was identified during a study of graft-versus-host responses after intestinal transplantation. Across the study: Grafts were multivisceral, liver-intestinal, or isolated intestinal.

In the case of this clone: The antigen is unknown.

Trimming took 4 bases from V and 3 from J, leaving 4 bases between them. This CDR3 has 12 amino acids. CDR1 is GTSNPN and CDR2 is SVGIG in the germline V gene (reference sequence). General study points: Individuals who had graft-donor T cell macrochimerism had allografts that showed high graft-versus-host to host-versus-graft clonal ratios.

Repertoires were generated with immunoSEQ multiplex PCR, while TCRdb's copy carries only in-frame clones and drops some. The data contain fewer than 65,000 clones, more than 80% of them singletons. This sequence originates from a human donor who was the organ donor for an intestinal transplant. J is TRBJ2-6 and V is TRBV30; D is undetermined. This specimen was unstimulated CD4+ T cells sorted from spleen or lymph node cells, taken before transplant. For the CDR3, the DNA is TGTGCCTGGACGGTTGGGGCCAACGTCCTGACTTTC. It yields the protein CAWTVGANVLTF. Using reference TRBV30 and TRBJ2-6 for the parts outside the CDR3, the full variable domain is SQTIHQWPATLVQPVGSPLSLECTVEGTSNPNLYWYRQAAGRGLQLLFYSVGIGQISSEVPQNLSASRPQDRQFILSSKKLLLSDSGFYLCAWTVGANVLTFGAGSRLTVL.